These 2 T cell receptor beta chains were sequenced from one sample in a study of shared clonotypes between healthy human individuals. Sequencing used immunoSEQ multiplex PCR; TCRdb keeps in-frame clones, though not all of them. This table has 730,000 or so clones, approximately 79% appearing once. Source material: memory CD4+ T cells sorted from blood. The subset here: CD45RA-negative fraction. These receptors were obtained from a woman in her twenties or thirties in good health.

The chain joins TRBV5-4 to TRBJ2-7, with D perhaps matching TRBD2 (6 bases). The assigned J gene may be wrong: the sequence end matches TRBJ2-5 better. Germline values: CDR1 SGHNT, CDR2 YYREEE (reference sequence). The CDR3 contains 14 residues. CDR3 sequence reads: CASSLGSGEETQYF. The CDR3, as DNA: TGTGCCAGCAGCTTGGGTAGCGGCGAGGAGACCCAGTACTTC.

The rearrangement uses TRBV27 and TRBJ1-2; tentatively, D is TRBD1 (5 bases). V gave up 2 bases and J gave up 8 bases, with 15 bases separating them. Germline CDR1 is MNHEY and CDR2 is SMNVEV (reference sequence). This CDR3 has 14 residues. The CDR3, as DNA: TGTGCCAGCAGTTTAGGGGCTTATAAAGGAGGCTACACCTTC. It translates to CASSLGAYKGGYTF.